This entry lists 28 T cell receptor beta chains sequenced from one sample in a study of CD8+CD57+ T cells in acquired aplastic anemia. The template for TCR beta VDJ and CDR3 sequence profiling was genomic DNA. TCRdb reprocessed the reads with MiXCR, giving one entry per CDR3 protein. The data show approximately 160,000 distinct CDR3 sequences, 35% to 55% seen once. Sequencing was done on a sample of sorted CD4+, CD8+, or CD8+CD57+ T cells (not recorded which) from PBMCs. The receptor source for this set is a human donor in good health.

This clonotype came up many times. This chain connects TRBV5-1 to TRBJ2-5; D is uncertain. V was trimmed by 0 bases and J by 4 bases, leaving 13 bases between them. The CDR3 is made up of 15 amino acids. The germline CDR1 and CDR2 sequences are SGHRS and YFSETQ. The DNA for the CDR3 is TGCGCCAGCAGCTTGGGGTTAGGGCGAGGAGAGACCCAGTACTTC. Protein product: CASSLGLGRGETQYF.

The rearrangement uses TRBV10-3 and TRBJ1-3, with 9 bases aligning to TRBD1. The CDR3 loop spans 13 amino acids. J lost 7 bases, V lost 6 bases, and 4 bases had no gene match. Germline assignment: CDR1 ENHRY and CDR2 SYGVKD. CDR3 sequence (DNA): TGTGCCATCAGGGAAGACAGGGGGAACACCATATATTTT. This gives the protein CAIREDRGNTIYF.

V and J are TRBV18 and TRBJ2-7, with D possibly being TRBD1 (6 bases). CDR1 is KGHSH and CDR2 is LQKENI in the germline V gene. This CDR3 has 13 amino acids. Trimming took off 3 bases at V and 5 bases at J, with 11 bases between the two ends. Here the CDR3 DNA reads TGTGCCAGCTCACCTAACAGGGCCAACGAGCAGTACTTC. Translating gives CASSPNRANEQYF.

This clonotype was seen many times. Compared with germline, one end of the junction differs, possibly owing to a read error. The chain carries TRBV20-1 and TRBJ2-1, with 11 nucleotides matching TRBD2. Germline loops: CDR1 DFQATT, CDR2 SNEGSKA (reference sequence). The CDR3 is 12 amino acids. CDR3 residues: CSPSGRYNEQFF. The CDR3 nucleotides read TGCAGTCCTAGCGGGAGGTACAATGAGCAGTTCTTC.

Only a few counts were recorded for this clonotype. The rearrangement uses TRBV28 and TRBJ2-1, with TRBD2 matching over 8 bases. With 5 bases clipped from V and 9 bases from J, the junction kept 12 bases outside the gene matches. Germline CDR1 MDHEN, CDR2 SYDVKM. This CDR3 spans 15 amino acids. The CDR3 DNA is TGTGCCAGCAGTCCGACGGGACTAGTAGCGAGTGAGCAGTTCTTC. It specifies CASSPTGLVASEQFF. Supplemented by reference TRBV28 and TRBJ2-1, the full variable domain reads DVKVTQSSRYLVKRTGEKVFLECVQDMDHENMFWYRQDPGLGLRLIYFSYDVKMKEKGDIPEGYSVSREKKERFSLILESASTNQTSMYLCASSPTGLVASEQFFGPGTRLTVL.

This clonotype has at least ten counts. DNA of the CDR3: TGCGCCAGCAGTCAAAAAGATACGCAGTATTTT. It specifies CASSQKDTQYF. This chain links TRBV10-2 with TRBJ2-3, with D hard to call. The CDR3 length is 11 residues. The ends were cut back, 5 bases at V and 5 bases at J, with 5 bases in the middle. Germline-derived CDR1 and CDR2 are WSHSY and SAAADI.

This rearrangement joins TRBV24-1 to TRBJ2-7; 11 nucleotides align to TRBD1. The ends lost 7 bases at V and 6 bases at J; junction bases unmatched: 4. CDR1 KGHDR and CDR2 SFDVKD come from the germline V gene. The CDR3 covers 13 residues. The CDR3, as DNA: TGTGCCACCAGGGACAGGGGGCGCGGCGAGCAGTACTTC. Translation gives CATRDRGRGEQYF.

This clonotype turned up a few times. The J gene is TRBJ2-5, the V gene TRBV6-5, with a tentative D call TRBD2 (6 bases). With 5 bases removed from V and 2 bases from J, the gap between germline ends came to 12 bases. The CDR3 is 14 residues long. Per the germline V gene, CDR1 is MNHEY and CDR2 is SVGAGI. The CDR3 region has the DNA TGTGCCAGCAGTGAAGGAGGGAGTCAAGAGACCCAGTACTTC. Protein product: CASSEGGSQETQYF.

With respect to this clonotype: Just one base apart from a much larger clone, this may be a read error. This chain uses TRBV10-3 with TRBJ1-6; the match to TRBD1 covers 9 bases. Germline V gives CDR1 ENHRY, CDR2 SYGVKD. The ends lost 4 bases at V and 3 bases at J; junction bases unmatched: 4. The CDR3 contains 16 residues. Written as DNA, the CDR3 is TGTGCCATCAGTGGGGACAGGGTCGACTATAATTCACCCCTCCACTTT. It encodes CAISGDRVDYNSPLHF.

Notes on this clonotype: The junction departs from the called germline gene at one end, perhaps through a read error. For the CDR3, the DNA is TGTGCCACCAGTGTGGCGGGTAGCACAGATACGCGGTATTTT. It encodes CATSVAGSTDTRYF. The chain recombines TRBV24-1 with TRBJ2-3, with D perhaps TRBD2 (5 bases). This CDR3 spans 14 amino acids. From germline, CDR1 is KGHDR and CDR2 SFDVKD.

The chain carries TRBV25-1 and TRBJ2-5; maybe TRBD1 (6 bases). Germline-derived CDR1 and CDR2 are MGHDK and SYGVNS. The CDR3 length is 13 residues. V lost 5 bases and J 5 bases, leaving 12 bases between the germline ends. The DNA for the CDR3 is TGTGCCAGCAGTTGGGGGCCCAAGGAGACCCAGTACTTC. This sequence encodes CASSWGPKETQYF.

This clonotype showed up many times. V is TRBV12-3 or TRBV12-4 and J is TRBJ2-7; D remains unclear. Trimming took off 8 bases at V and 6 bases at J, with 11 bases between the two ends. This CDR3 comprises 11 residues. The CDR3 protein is CASRDTGEQYF. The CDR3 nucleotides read TGTGCCAGCCGAGATACCGGCGAGCAGTACTTC.

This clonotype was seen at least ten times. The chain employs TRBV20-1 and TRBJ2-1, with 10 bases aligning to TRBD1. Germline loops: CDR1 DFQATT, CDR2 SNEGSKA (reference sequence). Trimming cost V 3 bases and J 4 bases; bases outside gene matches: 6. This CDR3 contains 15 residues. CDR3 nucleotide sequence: TGCAGTGCTAGGGGCCGGGACAGGGGATACAATGAGCAGTTCTTC. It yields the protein CSARGRDRGYNEQFF.

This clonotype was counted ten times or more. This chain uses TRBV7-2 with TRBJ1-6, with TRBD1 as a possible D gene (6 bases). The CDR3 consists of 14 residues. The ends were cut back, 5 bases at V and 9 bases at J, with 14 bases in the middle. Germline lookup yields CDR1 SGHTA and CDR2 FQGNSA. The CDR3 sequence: CASSLGPDSSPLHF. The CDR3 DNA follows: TGTGCCAGCAGCCTCGGGCCGGACAGTTCACCCCTCCACTTT.

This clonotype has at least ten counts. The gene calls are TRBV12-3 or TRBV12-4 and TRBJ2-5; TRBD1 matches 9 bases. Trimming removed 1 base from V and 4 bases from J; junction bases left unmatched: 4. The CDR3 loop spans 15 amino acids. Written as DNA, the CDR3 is TGTGCCAGCAGTTTAGAATCGGGACAGGGAGAGACCCAGTACTTC. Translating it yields CASSLESGQGETQYF.

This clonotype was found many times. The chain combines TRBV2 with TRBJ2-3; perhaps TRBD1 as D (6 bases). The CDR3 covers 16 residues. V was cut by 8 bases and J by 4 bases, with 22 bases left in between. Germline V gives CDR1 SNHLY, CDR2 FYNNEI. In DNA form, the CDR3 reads TGTGCCAGCCTTTTAAGGCCCAGGGGTTTGTCAGATACGCAGTATTTT. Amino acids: CASLLRPRGLSDTQYF.

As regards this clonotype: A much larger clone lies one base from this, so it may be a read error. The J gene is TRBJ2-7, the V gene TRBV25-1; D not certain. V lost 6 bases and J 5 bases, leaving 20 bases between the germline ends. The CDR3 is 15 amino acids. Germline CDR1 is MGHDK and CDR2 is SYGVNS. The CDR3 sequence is CASSGFNLPTHEQYF. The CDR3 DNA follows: TGTGCCAGCAGCGGATTTAACCTTCCGACCCACGAGCAGTACTTC.

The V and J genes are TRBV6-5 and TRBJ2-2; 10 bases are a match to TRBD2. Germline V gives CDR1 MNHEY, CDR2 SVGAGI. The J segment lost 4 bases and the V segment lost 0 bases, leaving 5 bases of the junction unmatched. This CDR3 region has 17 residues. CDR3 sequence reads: CASSYSRTSGPTGELFF. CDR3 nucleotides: TGTGCCAGCAGTTACTCGAGGACTAGCGGCCCCACCGGGGAGCTGTTTTTT.

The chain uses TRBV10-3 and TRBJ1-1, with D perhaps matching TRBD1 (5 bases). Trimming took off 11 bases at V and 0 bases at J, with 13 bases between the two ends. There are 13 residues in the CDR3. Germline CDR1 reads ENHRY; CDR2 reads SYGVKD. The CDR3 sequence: CAAGDTLNTEAFF. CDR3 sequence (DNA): TGTGCCGCGGGGGATACCTTGAACACTGAAGCTTTCTTT.

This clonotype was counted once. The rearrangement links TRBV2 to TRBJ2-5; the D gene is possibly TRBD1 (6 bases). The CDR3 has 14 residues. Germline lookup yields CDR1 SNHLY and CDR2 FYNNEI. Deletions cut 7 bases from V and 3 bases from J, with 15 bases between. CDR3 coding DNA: TGTGCCAGCACCGAATCAGGGGTTAAAGAGACCCAGTACTTC. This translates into CASTESGVKETQYF. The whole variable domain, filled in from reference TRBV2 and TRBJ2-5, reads EPEVTQTPSHQVTQMGQEVILRCVPISNHLYFYWYRQILGQKVEFLVSFYNNEISEKSEIFDDQFSVERPDGSNFTLKIRSTKLEDSAMYFCASTESGVKETQYFGPGTRLLVL.

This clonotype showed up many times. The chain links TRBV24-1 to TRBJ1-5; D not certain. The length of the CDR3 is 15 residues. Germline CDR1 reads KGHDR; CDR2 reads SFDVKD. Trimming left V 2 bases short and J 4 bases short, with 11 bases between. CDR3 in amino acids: CATSDSGNLNQPQHF. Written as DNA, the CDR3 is TGTGCCACCAGTGATTCCGGGAACCTTAATCAGCCCCAGCATTTT.

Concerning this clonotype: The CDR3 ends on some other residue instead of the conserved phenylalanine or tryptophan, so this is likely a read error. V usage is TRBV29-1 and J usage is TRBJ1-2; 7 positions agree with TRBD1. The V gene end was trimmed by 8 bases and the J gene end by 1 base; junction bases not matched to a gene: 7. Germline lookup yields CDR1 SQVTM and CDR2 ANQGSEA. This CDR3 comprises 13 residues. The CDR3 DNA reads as TGCAGCATGGGGGGACAGCATAACTATGGCTACACCTCC. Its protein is CSMGGQHNYGYTS.

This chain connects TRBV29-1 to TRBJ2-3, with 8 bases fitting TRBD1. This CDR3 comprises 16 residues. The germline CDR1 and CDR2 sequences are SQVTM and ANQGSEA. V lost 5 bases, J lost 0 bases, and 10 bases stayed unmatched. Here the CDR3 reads CSVRPGTGSSTDTQYF. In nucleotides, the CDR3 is TGCAGCGTTCGTCCCGGGACAGGTTCTAGCACAGATACGCAGTATTTT.

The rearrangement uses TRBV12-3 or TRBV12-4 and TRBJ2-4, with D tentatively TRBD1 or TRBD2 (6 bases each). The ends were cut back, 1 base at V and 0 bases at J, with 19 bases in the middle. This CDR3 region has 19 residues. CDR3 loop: CASSLGGRGSLVAKNIQYF. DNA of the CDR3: TGTGCCAGCAGTTTAGGGGGGCGGGGATCACTGGTAGCCAAAAACATTCAGTACTTC.

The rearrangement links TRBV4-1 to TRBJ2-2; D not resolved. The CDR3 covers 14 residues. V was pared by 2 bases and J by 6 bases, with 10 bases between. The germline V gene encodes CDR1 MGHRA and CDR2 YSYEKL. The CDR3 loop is CASSQIGYPGELFF. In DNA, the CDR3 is TGCGCCAGCAGCCAAATAGGGTATCCCGGGGAGCTGTTTTTT.

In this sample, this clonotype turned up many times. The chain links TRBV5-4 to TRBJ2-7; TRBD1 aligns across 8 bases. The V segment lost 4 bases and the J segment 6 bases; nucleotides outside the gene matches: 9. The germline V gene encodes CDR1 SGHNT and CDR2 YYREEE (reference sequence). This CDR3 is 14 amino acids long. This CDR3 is CASSEGQGIGEQYF. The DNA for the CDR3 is TGTGCCAGCAGCGAAGGACAGGGTATAGGCGAGCAGTACTTC.

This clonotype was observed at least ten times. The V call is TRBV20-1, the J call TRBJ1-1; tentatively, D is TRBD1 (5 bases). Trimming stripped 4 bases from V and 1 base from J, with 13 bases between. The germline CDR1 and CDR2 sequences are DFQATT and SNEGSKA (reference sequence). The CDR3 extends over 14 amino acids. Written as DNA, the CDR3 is TGCAGTGCTATGACGGGGCGTACGAACACTGAAGCTTTCTTT. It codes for CSAMTGRTNTEAFF.

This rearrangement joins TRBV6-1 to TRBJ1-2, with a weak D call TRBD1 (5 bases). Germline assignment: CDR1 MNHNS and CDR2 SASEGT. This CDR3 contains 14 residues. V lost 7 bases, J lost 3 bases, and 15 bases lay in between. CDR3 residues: CASTPGQGYYGYTF. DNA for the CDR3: TGTGCCAGCACCCCCGGACAAGGCTACTATGGCTACACCTTC.